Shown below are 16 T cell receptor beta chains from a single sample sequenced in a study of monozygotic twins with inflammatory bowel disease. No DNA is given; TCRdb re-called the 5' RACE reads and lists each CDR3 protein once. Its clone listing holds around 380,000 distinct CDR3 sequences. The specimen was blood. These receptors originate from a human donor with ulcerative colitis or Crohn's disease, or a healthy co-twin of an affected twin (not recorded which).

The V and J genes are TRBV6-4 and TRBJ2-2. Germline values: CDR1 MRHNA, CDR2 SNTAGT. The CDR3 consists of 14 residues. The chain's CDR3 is CASKVFAGTGELFF.

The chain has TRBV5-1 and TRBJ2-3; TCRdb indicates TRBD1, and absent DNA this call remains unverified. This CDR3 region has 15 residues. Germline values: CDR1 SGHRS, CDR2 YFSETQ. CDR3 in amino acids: CASSSGTGVADTQYF.

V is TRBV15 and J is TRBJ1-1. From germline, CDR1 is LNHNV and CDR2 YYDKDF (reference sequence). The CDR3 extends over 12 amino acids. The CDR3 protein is CATSRDGERAFF.

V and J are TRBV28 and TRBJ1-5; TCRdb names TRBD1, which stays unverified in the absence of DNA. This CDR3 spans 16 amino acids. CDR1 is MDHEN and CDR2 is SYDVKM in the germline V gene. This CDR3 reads CASSYTRQGAGQPQHF.

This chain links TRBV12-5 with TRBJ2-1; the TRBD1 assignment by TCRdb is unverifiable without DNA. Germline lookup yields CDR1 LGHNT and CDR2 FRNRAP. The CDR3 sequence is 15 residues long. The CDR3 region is CASGLGQGGNNEQFF.

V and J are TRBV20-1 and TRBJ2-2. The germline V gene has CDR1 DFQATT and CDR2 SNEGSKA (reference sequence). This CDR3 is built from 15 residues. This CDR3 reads CSARELIGNTGELFF.

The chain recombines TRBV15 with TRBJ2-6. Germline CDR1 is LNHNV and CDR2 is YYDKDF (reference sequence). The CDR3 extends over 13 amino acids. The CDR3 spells CATGRSGANVLTF.

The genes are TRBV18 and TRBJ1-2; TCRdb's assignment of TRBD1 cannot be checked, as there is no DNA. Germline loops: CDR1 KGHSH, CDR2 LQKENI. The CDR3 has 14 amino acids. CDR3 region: CASSGDRGPYGYTF.

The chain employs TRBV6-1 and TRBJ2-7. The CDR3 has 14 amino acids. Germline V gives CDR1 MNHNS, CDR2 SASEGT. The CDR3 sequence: CASSESANSYEQYF.

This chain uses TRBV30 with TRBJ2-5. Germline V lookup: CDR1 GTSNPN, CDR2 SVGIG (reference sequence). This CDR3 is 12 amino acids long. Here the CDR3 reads CAWSINYETQYF. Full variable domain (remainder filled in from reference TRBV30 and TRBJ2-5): SQTIHQWPATLVQPVGSPLSLECTVEGTSNPNLYWYRQAAGRGLQLLFYSVGIGQISSEVPQNLSASRPQDRQFILSSKKLLLSDSGFYLCAWSINYETQYFGPGTRLLVL.

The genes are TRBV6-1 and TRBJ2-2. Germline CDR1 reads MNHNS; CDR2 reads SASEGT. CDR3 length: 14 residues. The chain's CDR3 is CASSSPANTGELFF.

The CDR3 sequence: CASSLVASSGNTIYF. The rearrangement joins TRBV7-9 to TRBJ1-3. CDR1 is SEHNR, CDR2 FQNEAQ, per germline (reference sequence). The CDR3 has 15 amino acids. Looking up the rest from reference TRBV7-9 and TRBJ1-3 gives the full variable domain: DTGVSQNPRHKITKRGQNVTFRCDPISEHNRLYWYRQTLGQGPEFLTYFQNEAQLEKSRLLSDRFSAERPKGSFSTLEIQRTEQGDSAMYLCASSLVASSGNTIYFGEGSWLTVV.

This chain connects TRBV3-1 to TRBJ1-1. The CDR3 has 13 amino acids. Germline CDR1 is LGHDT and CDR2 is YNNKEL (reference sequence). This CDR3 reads CASSPRGINGAFF.

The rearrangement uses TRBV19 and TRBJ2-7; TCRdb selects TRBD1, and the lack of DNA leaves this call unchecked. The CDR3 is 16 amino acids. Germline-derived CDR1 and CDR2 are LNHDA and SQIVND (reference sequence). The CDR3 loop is CASSILFRQGSYEQYF.

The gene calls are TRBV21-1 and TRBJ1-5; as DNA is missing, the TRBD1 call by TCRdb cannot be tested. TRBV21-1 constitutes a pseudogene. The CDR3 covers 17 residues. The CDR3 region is CASSKSRTGGRRQPQHF.

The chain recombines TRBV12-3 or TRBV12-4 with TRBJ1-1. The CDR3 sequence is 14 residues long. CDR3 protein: CASSLTGQGTEAFF.